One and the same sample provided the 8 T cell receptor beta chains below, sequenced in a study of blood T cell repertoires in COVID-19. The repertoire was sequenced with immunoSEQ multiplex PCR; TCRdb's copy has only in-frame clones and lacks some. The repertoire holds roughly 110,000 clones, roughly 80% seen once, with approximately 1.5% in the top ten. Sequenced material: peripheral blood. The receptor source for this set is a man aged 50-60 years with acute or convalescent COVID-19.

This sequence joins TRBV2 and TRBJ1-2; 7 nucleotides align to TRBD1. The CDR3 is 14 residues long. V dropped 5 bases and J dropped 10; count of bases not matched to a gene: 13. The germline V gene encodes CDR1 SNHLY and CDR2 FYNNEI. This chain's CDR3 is CASSSRQGPLDYTF. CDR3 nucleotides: TGTGCCAGCAGTTCTAGACAGGGCCCTCTTGACTACACCTTC.

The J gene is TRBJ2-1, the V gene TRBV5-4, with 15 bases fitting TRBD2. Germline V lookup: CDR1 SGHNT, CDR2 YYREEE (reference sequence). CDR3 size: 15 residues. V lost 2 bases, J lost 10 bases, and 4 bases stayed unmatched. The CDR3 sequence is CASSLGLAGGTEQFF. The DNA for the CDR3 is TGTGCCAGCAGCTTAGGACTAGCGGGGGGGACGGAGCAGTTCTTC.

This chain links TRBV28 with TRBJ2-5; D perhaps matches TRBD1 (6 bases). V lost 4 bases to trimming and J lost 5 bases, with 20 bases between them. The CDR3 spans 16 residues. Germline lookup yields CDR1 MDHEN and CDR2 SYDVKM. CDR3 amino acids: CASSSNRDTLGETQYF. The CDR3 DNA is TGTGCCAGCAGTTCAAACCGGGACACCCTGGGGGAGACCCAGTACTTC.

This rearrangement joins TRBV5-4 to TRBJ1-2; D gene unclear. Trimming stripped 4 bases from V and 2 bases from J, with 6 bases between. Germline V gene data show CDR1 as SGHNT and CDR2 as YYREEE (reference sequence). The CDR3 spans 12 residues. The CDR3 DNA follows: TGTGCCAGCAGCCTGGCGAACTATGGCTACACCTTC. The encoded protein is CASSLANYGYTF.

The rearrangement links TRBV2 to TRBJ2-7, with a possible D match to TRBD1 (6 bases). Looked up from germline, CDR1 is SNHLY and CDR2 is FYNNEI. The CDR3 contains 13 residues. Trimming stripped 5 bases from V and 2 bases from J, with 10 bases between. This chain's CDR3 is CASSYRDTYEQYV. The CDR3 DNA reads TGTGCCAGCAGTTATCGGGACACCTACGAGCAGTACGTC.

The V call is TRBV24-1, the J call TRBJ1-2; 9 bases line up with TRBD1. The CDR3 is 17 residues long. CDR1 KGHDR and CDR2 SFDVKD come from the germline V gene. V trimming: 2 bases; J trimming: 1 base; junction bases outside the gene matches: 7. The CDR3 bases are TGTGCCACCAGTGATTCCCCGGGACAGGGTTTTAACTATGGCTACACCTTC. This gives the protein CATSDSPGQGFNYGYTF.

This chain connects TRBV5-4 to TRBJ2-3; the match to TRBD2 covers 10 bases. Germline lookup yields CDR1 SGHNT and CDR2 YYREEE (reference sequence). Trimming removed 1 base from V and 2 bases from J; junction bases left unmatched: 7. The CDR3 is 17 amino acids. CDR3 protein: CASSLKLAGAYTDTQYF. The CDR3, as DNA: TGTGCCAGCAGCTTGAAGCTAGCGGGGGCTTACACAGATACGCAGTATTTT.

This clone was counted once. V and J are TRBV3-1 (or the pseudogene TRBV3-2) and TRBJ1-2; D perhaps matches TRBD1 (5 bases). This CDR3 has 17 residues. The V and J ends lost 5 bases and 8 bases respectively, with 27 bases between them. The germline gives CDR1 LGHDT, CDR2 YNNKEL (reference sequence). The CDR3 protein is CASSAGSPRPWSDGYTF. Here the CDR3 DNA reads TGTGCCAGCAGCGCAGGGTCCCCCCGACCCTGGTCGGACGGCTACACCTTC.